This T cell receptor beta chain stems from a study of metastatic and nonmetastatic thyroid tumors. Study-level background: Peripheral blood and tumor or nodule samples from malignant and benign thyroid patients were compared. General study findings and limits: Reports indicated that malignant thyroid tumors showed significantly higher TCR beta diversity than benign nodules did, in blood and tumor.

This clone occurred a few times. Its specificity is unknown. No patient had received any treatment before thyroid surgery. Original processing notes: Using the CDR3 differences seen across clinicopathological groups, the authors built a distant-metastasis classifier for papillary thyroid cancer, which was meant to discriminate distant-metastatic patients. TCRdb called clones again from the PCR reads with MiXCR. TCRdb, rather than the study authors, made the V and J calls. The sample records about 16,000 clones, over 25% being singletons. Germline V gene data show CDR1 as MNHNS and CDR2 as SASEGT. V shed 7 bases, J shed 0 bases, and the junction held 2 bases outside the gene matches. CDR3 length: 14 residues.

The rearrangement links TRBV6-1 to TRBJ2-3, with TRBD2 matching over 9 bases. Sample: tumor tissue. This clonotype originated in a male donor with papillary thyroid cancer or a benign thyroid nodule (not recorded which). Some clones in this sample may be carry-over from other donors' samples. The CDR3 region has the DNA TGTGCCAGCACAACTAGCGGGAGCACAGATACGCAGTATTTT. Encoded protein: CASTTSGSTDTQYF.